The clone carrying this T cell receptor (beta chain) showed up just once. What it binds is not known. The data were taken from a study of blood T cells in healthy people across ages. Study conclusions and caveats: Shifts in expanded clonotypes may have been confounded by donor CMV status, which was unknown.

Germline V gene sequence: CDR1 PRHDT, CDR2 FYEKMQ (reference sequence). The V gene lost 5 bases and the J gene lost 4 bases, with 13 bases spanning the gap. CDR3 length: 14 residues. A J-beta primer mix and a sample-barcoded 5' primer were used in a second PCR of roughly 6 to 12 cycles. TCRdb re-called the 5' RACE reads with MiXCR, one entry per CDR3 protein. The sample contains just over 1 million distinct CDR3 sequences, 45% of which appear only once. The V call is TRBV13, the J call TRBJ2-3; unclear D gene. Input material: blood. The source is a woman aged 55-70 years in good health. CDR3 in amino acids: CASSPGPRADTQYF. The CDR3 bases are TGTGCCAGCAGCCCCGGACCACGCGCAGATACGCAGTATTTT.